A single sample gave rise to the 27 T cell receptor beta chains below, sequenced in a study of vaccination effects on CD4 cells after COVID-19. Prior to sequencing, the ViraFEST assay stimulated PBMC with viral peptide pools, which expanded the antigen-specific CD4+ T cells. With approximately 9 days of culture completed, CD4+ T cells were isolated. The person had a PCR-confirmed SARS-CoV-2 infection during March to December 2020. Their antigens are not known. Clones were sequenced by immunoSEQ multiplex PCR, and TCRdb holds only the in-frame ones, with some missing. The sample includes about 19,000 clones, around 70% of them seen just once. This specimen consisted of CD4+ T cells from PBMCs cultured with SARS-CoV-2 spike peptides, obtained before COVID-19 vaccination. The source of these receptors is a human donor who had a prior SARS-CoV-2 infection.

This clone was observed a few times. This chain joins TRBV23-1 and TRBJ2-5; 9 bases agree with TRBD1. TRBV23-1 has ORF status, its function being uncertain. CDR3 size: 15 residues. V shed 6 bases and J 2 bases; nucleotides not matched to a gene: 7. CDR3 loop: CASRKPGQGQETQYF. The DNA for the CDR3 is TGCGCCAGCAGGAAACCGGGACAGGGTCAAGAGACCCAGTACTTC.

This chain links TRBV7-2 with TRBJ2-5; D ambiguous. Germline CDR1 is SGHTA and CDR2 is FQGNSA. V shed 5 bases and J shed 3 bases, with 10 bases lying between them. The CDR3 runs 13 residues. The CDR3 spells CASSQRREETQYF. CDR3 in DNA: TGTGCCAGCAGCCAAAGACGGGAAGAGACCCAGTACTTC.

V is TRBV14 and J is TRBJ2-1, with 7 bases identical to TRBD2. CDR1 is SGHDN and CDR2 is FVKESK in the germline V gene. The CDR3 sequence is 18 residues long. V was clipped by 4 bases and J by 7 bases; unmatched bases: 19. CDR3: CASSPPFSGILLRNEQFF. The CDR3 nucleotides read TGTGCCAGCAGCCCTCCATTCAGCGGGATACTCCTACGGAATGAGCAGTTCTTC. Filled out from reference TRBV14 and TRBJ2-1, the complete variable domain reads EAGVTQFPSHSVIEKGQTVTLRCDPISGHDNLYWYRRVMGKEIKFLLHFVKESKQDESGMPNNRFLAERTGGTYSTLKVQPAELEDSGVYFCASSPPFSGILLRNEQFFGPGTRLTVL.

The V and J genes are TRBV2 and TRBJ1-2; D unclear. The CDR3 is made up of 16 amino acids. Trimming removed 5 bases at V and 0 bases at J, with 16 bases between. The V gene's germline CDR1 is SNHLY and CDR2 FYNNEI. The CDR3 nucleotides read TGTGCCAGCAGTAACGGGCCTCCTGGGGCTAACTATGGCTACACCTTC. Translation gives CASSNGPPGANYGYTF. The variable domain in full, with the rest retrieved from reference TRBV2 and TRBJ1-2, is EPEVTQTPSHQVTQMGQEVILRCVPISNHLYFYWYRQILGQKVEFLVSFYNNEISEKSEIFDDQFSVERPDGSNFTLKIRSTKLEDSAMYFCASSNGPPGANYGYTFGSGTRLTVV.

V usage is TRBV5-4 and J usage is TRBJ2-5; TRBD1 aligns across 7 bases. This CDR3 has 14 amino acids. Germline values: CDR1 SGHNT, CDR2 YYREEE (reference sequence). J was trimmed by 5 bases and V by 3 bases; bases with no gene match: 7. For the CDR3, the DNA is TGTGCCAGCAGCTCTAACAGGGGATGGGAGACCCAGTACTTC. Translating it yields CASSSNRGWETQYF.

The chain combines TRBV19 with TRBJ2-7; possible D gene TRBD2, 5 bases. Germline V gene lookup returns CDR1 LNHDA and CDR2 SQIVND (reference sequence). With 10 bases removed from V and 4 bases from J, the gap between germline ends came to 11 bases. This CDR3 region has 11 residues. CDR3 nucleotides: TGTGCCACAACTTCGGGATACGAGCAGTACTTC. This encodes CATTSGYEQYF.

The rearrangement joins TRBV10-3 to TRBJ2-7; D could derive from TRBD1 or TRBD2 (5 bases each). Trimming removed 0 bases at V and 7 bases at J, with 19 bases between. Germline V gene lookup returns CDR1 ENHRY and CDR2 SYGVKD. The CDR3 consists of 16 residues. Here the CDR3 reads CAISESFWDRWREQYF. CDR3 nucleotides: TGTGCCATCAGTGAGTCGTTCTGGGACCGATGGCGTGAGCAGTACTTC.

This rearrangement joins TRBV6-1 to TRBJ2-1; D gene unclear. V was trimmed by 1 base and J by 0 bases, leaving 13 bases between them. The CDR3 has 17 residues. Germline values: CDR1 MNHNS, CDR2 SASEGT. For the CDR3, the DNA is TGTGCCAGCAGTGAAGGAATCGGCGAAAGCTCCTACAATGAGCAGTTCTTC. This gives the protein CASSEGIGESSYNEQFF.

This clone was seen a handful of times. This chain uses TRBV5-8 with TRBJ1-5; TRBD1 might be the D (5 bases). Germline CDR1 reads SGHTS; CDR2 reads YDEGEE. The CDR3 has 14 residues. Trimming cost V 5 bases and J 7 bases, with 16 bases left between them. In DNA, the CDR3 is TGTGCCAGCAGAGTAATACAGGTATACCAGCCCCAGCATTTT. It is translated as CASRVIQVYQPQHF.

This clone has a handful of counts. The chain employs TRBV27 and TRBJ2-2; 12 nucleotides match TRBD2. The CDR3 runs to 16 residues. V was pared by 6 bases and J by 6 bases, with 8 bases of the junction left unmatched. Germline values: CDR1 MNHEY, CDR2 SMNVEV (reference sequence). The CDR3 loop is CASRTSGRGDPGELFF. The CDR3, as DNA: TGTGCCAGCAGGACTAGCGGGAGAGGGGACCCCGGGGAGCTGTTTTTT.

The chain joins TRBV7-2 to TRBJ2-5, with 13 bases identical to TRBD2. The CDR3 is 16 amino acids. The germline V gene has CDR1 SGHTA and CDR2 FQGNSA. The J segment lost 7 bases and the V segment lost 4 bases, leaving 9 bases of the junction unmatched. DNA for the CDR3: TGTGCCAGCAGCTCCTCACTAGCGGGGGGGCAACTGACCCAGTACTTC. Encoded protein: CASSSSLAGGQLTQYF.

The chain is built from TRBV3-1 (or the pseudogene TRBV3-2) and TRBJ2-2, with unresolved D. The V gene lost 1 base and the J gene lost 4 bases, with 7 bases spanning the gap. The CDR3 consists of 14 residues. Germline-derived CDR1 and CDR2 are LGHDT and YNNKEL (reference sequence). The CDR3 loop reads CASSQGTLTGELFF. For the CDR3, the DNA is TGTGCCAGCAGCCAAGGGACCCTCACCGGGGAGCTGTTTTTT.

The chain combines TRBV18 with TRBJ1-1; D is unresolved. The V end was cut by 3 bases, the J end by 6 bases, with 17 bases between. The germline gives CDR1 KGHSH, CDR2 LQKENI. The CDR3 is made up of 15 amino acids. The CDR3 DNA reads as TGTGCCAGCTCACCTGTGAACGATTTCAGCTCTGAAGCTTTCTTT. This encodes CASSPVNDFSSEAFF.

The gene calls are TRBV30 and TRBJ1-6; D gene unclear. This CDR3 is built from 14 residues. Germline V gene lookup returns CDR1 GTSNPN and CDR2 SVGIG (reference sequence). V was clipped by 2 bases and J by 8 bases, with 13 bases between them. The CDR3: CAWSLTGRDSPLHF. Here the CDR3 DNA reads TGTGCCTGGAGTTTGACTGGAAGGGATTCACCCCTCCACTTT.

The chain has TRBV7-2 and TRBJ2-1; D is possibly TRBD1 or TRBD2 (5 bases each). This CDR3 comprises 16 residues. With 0 bases removed from V and 0 bases from J, the gap between germline ends came to 9 bases. The germline gives CDR1 SGHTA, CDR2 FQGNSA. The CDR3 loop reads CASSLAGVSSYNEQFF. CDR3 bases: TGTGCCAGCAGCTTAGCGGGGGTAAGCTCCTACAATGAGCAGTTCTTC. Filled out from reference TRBV7-2 and TRBJ2-1, the complete variable domain reads GAGVSQSPSNKVTEKGKDVELRCDPISGHTALYWYRQSLGQGLEFLIYFQGNSAPDKSGLPSDRFSAERTGGSVSTLTIQRTQQEDSAVYLCASSLAGVSSYNEQFFGPGTRLTVL.

The CDR3 nucleotides are TGTGCCACCAGCAGAGAAAGAGCGGGAGGGCGCACAGATACGCAGTATTTT. Translation gives CATSRERAGGRTDTQYF. This chain connects TRBV15 to TRBJ2-3; 10 nucleotides line up with TRBD2. Trimming cost V 0 bases and J 1 base; bases outside gene matches: 4. CDR3 length: 17 residues. Germline CDR1 and CDR2: LNHNV and YYDKDF (reference sequence). Looking up the rest from reference TRBV15 and TRBJ2-3 gives the full variable domain: DAMVIQNPRYQVTQFGKPVTLSCSQTLNHNVMYWYQQKSSQAPKLLFHYYDKDFNNEADTPDNFQSRRPNTSFCFLDIRSPGLGDTAMYLCATSRERAGGRTDTQYFGPGTRLTVL.

As to this clone: Germline is not matched at one junction end, which may reflect a read error. CDR3 nucleotide sequence: TGTGCTAGCAGCCCGGACACCCTCCACGGCTACACCTTC. Encoded protein: CASSPDTLHGYTF. This chain links TRBV7-7 with TRBJ1-2; possibly TRBD1 for D (5 bases). CDR3 length: 13 amino acids. The germline V gene has CDR1 SSHAT and CDR2 FNYEAQ (reference sequence).

The chain couples TRBV6-5 to TRBJ1-2; TRBD1 matches at 7 bases. V trimming: 0 bases; J trimming: 3 bases; junction bases outside the gene matches: 4. The CDR3 is 15 amino acids. Germline V gene lookup returns CDR1 MNHEY and CDR2 SVGAGI. The DNA of the CDR3 is TGTGCCAGCAGTTACTCGCCAGGGGGATACTATGGCTACACCTTC. This gives the protein CASSYSPGGYYGYTF.

This chain joins TRBV5-1 and TRBJ1-2, with 11 positions matching TRBD1. Unmatched junction bases numbered 10, after V lost 3 bases and J lost 6 bases. Germline CDR1 SGHRS, CDR2 YFSETQ. This CDR3 region has 16 residues. CDR3: CASSSYPGQGDDGYTF. The DNA for the CDR3 is TGCGCCAGCAGCTCATATCCGGGACAGGGGGATGATGGCTACACCTTC.

This clone turned up a few times. The V gene is TRBV14, the J gene TRBJ1-2, with D maybe TRBD1 (5 bases). The V end was cut by 5 bases, the J end by 4 bases, with 11 bases between. Germline V CDR1 and CDR2: SGHDN, FVKESK. The CDR3 loop spans 13 amino acids. CDR3 loop: CASSSGPSYGYTF. The CDR3, as DNA: TGTGCCAGCAGCTCAGGGCCTAGCTATGGCTACACCTTC.

The chain combines TRBV2 with TRBJ2-7, with 14 bases aligning to TRBD2. Looked up from germline, CDR1 is SNHLY and CDR2 is FYNNEI. The V and J ends lost 6 bases and 6 bases, in that order; junction bases with no gene match: 1. This CDR3 region has 13 residues. This CDR3 reads CASSGTSGSEQYF. The CDR3 DNA reads as TGTGCCAGCAGCGGGACTAGCGGGAGCGAGCAGTACTTC.

The rearrangement links TRBV7-2 to TRBJ1-3; 9 bases match TRBD1. The CDR3 runs 15 residues. CDR1 SGHTA and CDR2 FQGNSA come from the germline V gene. J was trimmed by 5 bases and V by 2 bases; bases with no gene match: 4. DNA for the CDR3: TGTGCCAGCAGCTTACGGGACAGGGATCGAAACACCATATATTTT. Its protein product is CASSLRDRDRNTIYF.

The chain joins TRBV4-1 to TRBJ2-1; 8 bases match TRBD1. The CDR3 is 15 amino acids. The J segment lost 7 bases and the V segment lost 4 bases, leaving 9 bases of the junction unmatched. From germline, CDR1 is MGHRA and CDR2 YSYEKL. CDR3: CASSRGQGAWNEQFF. CDR3 in DNA: TGCGCCAGCAGCCGTGGGCAGGGGGCTTGGAATGAGCAGTTCTTC.

The J gene is TRBJ2-1, the V gene TRBV2; D may match TRBD1 or TRBD2 (5 bases each). Germline lookup yields CDR1 SNHLY and CDR2 FYNNEI. V was trimmed by 8 bases and J by 0 bases, leaving 20 bases between them. The CDR3 spans 17 residues. CDR3 protein: CASGLTEGRSSYNEQFF. In DNA, the CDR3 is TGTGCCAGCGGCCTCACCGAGGGGAGAAGCTCCTACAATGAGCAGTTCTTC. The variable domain in full, with the rest retrieved from reference TRBV2 and TRBJ2-1, is EPEVTQTPSHQVTQMGQEVILRCVPISNHLYFYWYRQILGQKVEFLVSFYNNEISEKSEIFDDQFSVERPDGSNFTLKIRSTKLEDSAMYFCASGLTEGRSSYNEQFFGPGTRLTVL.

The V and J genes are TRBV11-3 and TRBJ2-2; maybe TRBD2 (6 bases). Trimming cost V 1 base and J 3 bases, with 15 bases left between them. The germline CDR1 and CDR2 sequences are SGHNT and YENEEA. This CDR3 has 17 amino acids. CDR3 sequence (DNA): TGTGCCAGCAGCTTAGGGGGCGGCGGGACCGACACCGGGGAGCTGTTTTTT. Protein sequence: CASSLGGGGTDTGELFF.

J is TRBJ2-1 and V is TRBV5-1, with D perhaps assigned TRBD1 or TRBD2 (5 bases each). Trimming stripped 0 bases from V and 6 bases from J, with 13 bases between. The CDR3 consists of 15 residues. Germline V CDR1 and CDR2: SGHRS, YFSETQ. For the CDR3, the DNA is TGCGCCAGCAGCTTGGACCCGGAGAGGGGCAATGAGCAGTTCTTC. Translation gives CASSLDPERGNEQFF.

This chain joins TRBV5-4 and TRBJ1-1, with D unresolved. V shed 0 bases and J shed 0 bases, with 9 bases lying between them. Germline V lookup: CDR1 SGHNT, CDR2 YYREEE (reference sequence). This CDR3 has 15 residues. CDR3 region: CASSLDSGMNTEAFF. The CDR3 DNA sequence: TGTGCCAGCAGCTTGGACAGCGGGATGAACACTGAAGCTTTCTTT.